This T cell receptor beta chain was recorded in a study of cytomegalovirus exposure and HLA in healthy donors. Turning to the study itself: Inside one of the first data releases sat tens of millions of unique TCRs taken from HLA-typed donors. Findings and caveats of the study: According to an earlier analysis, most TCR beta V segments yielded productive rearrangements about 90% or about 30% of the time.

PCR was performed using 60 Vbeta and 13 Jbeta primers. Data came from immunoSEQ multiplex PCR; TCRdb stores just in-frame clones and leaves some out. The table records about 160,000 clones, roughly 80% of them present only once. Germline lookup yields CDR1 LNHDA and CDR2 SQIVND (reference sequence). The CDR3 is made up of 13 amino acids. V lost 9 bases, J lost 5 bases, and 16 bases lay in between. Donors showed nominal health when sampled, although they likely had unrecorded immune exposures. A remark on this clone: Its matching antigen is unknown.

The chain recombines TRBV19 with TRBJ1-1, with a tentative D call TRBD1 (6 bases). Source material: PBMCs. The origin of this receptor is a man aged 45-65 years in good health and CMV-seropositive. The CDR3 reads CASGGGTGTEAFF. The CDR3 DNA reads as TGTGCCAGCGGTGGAGGAACAGGGACTGAAGCTTTCTTT.